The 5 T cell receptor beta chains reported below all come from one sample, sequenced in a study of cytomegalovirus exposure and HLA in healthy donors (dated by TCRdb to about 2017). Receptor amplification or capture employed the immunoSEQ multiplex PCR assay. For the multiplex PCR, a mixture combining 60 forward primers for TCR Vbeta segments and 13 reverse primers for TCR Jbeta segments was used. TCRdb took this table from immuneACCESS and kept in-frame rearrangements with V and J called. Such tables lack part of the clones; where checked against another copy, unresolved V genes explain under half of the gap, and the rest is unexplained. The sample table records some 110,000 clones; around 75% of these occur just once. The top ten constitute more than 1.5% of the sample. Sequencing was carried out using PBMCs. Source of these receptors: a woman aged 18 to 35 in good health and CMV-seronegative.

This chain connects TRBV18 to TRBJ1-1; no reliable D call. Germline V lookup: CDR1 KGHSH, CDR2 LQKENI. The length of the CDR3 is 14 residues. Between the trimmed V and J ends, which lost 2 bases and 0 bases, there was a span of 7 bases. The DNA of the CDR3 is TGTGCCAGCTCACCAGTTTCGGTGAACACTGAAGCTTTCTTT. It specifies CASSPVSVNTEAFF. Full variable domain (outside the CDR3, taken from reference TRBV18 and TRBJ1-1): NAGVMQNPRHLVRRRGQEARLRCSPMKGHSHVYWYRQLPEEGLKFMVYLQKENIIDESGMPKERFSAEFPKEGPSILRIQQVVRGDSAAYFCASSPVSVNTEAFFGQGTRLTVV.

CDR3 loop: CASSLWDRQNEAFF. The DNA for the CDR3 is TGTGCCAGCAGTTTATGGGACCGACAGAATGAAGCTTTCTTT. The chain uses TRBV28 and TRBJ1-1; D perhaps matches TRBD1 (5 bases). Germline V gene sequence: CDR1 MDHEN, CDR2 SYDVKM. The CDR3 is 14 amino acids. V dropped 0 bases and J dropped 7 bases, with 12 bases sitting between them.

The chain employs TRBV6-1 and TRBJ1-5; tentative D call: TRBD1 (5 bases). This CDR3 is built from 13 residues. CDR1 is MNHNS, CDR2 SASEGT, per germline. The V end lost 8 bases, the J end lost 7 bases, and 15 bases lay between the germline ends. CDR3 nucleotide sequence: TGTGCCAGCGAGTGGCGGGGCGGACAGCCCCAGCATTTT. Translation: CASEWRGGQPQHF.

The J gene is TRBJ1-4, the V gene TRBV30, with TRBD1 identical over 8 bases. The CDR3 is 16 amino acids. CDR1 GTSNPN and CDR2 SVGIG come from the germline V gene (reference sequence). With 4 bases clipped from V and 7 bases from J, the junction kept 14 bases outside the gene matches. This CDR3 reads CAWTSVQGGLSEKLFF. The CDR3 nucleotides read TGTGCCTGGACCAGTGTACAGGGGGGGTTGAGTGAAAAACTGTTTTTT.

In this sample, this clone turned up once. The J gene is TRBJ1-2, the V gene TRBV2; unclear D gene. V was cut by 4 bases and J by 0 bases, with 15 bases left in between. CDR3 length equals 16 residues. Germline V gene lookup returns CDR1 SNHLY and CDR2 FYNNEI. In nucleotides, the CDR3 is TGTGCCAGCAGTGGGCGGGTATGGGTTACTAACTATGGCTACACCTTC. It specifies CASSGRVWVTNYGYTF.